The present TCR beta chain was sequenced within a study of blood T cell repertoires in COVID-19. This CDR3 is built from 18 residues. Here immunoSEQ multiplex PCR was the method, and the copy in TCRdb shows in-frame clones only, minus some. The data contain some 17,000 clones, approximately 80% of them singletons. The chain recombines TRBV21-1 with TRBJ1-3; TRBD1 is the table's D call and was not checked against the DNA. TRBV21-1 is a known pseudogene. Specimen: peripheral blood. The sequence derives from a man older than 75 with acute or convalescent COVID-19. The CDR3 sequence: CASSTNWGQQFSGNTIYF. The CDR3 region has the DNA TGTGCCAGCAGCACCAACTGGGGACAGCAGTTCTCTGGAAACACCATATATTTT.